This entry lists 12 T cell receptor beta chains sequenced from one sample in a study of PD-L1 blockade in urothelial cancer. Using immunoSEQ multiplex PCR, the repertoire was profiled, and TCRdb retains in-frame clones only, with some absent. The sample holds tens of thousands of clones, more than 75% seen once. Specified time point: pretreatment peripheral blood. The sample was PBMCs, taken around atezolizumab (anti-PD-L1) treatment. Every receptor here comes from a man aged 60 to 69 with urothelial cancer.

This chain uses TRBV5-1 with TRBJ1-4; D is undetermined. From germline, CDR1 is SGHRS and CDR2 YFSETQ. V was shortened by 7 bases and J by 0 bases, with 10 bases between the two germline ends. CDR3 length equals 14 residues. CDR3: CASGAGSTNEKLFF. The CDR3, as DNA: TGCGCCAGCGGAGCGGGATCAACTAATGAAAAACTGTTTTTT.

CDR3 nucleotide sequence: TGCGCCAGCAGCACGGGACTGGGCGGGGAGACCCAGTACTTC. This gives the protein CASSTGLGGETQYF. The chain couples TRBV5-1 to TRBJ2-5, with a tentative D call TRBD2 (6 bases). V was pared by 4 bases and J by 5 bases, with 15 bases between. The CDR3 length is 14 residues. Germline V gene sequence: CDR1 SGHRS, CDR2 YFSETQ.

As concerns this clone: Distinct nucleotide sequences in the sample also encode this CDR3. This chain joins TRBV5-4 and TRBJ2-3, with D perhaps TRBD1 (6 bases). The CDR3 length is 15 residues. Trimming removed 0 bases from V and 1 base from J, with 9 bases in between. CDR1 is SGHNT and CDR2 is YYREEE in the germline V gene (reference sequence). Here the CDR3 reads CASSLGQGRTDTQYF. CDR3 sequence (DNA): TGTGCCAGCAGCTTGGGTCAGGGGCGCACAGATACGCAGTATTTT.

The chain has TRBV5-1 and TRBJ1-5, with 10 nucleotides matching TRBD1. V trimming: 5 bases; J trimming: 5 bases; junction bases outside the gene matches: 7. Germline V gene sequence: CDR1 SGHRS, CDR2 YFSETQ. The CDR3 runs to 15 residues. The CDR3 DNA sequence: TGCGCCAGCAGACCCGGGACAGGGGCGGATCAGCCCCAGCATTTT. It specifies CASRPGTGADQPQHF.

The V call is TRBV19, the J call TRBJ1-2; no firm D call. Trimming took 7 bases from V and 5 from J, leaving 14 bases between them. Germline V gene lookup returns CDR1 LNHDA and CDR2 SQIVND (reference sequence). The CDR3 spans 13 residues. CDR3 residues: CASTPDRLYGYTF. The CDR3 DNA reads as TGTGCCAGTACTCCCGACCGACTTTATGGCTACACCTTC.

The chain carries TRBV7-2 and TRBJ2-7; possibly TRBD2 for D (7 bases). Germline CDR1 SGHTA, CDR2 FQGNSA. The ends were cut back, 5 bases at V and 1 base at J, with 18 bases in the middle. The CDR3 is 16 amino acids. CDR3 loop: CASSPRHAGASYEQYF. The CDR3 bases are TGTGCCAGCAGCCCAAGGCACGCGGGGGCATCCTACGAGCAGTACTTC.

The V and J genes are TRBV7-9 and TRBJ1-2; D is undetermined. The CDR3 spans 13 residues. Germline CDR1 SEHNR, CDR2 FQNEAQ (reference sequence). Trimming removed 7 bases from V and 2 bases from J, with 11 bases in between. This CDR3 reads CASTTDFNYGYTF. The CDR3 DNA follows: TGTGCCAGCACCACCGACTTCAACTATGGCTACACCTTC. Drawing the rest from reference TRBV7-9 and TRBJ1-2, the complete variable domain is DTGVSQNPRHKITKRGQNVTFRCDPISEHNRLYWYRQTLGQGPEFLTYFQNEAQLEKSRLLSDRFSAERPKGSFSTLEIQRTEQGDSAMYLCASTTDFNYGYTFGSGTRLTVV.

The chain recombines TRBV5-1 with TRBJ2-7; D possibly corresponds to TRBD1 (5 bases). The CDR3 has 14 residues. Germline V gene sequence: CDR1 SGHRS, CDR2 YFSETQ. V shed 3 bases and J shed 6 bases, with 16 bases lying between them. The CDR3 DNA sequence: TGCGCCAGCAGCTCCCAGAAGGGGCTCTCCGAGCAGTACTTC. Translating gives CASSSQKGLSEQYF.

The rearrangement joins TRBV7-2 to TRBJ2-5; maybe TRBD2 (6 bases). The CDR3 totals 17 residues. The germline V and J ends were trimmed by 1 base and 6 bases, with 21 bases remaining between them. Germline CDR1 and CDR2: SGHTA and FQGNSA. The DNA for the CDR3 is TGTGCCAGCAGCTTAGAAACCCTGGGACTCACCTCGAAGACCCAGTACTTC. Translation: CASSLETLGLTSKTQYF.

The CDR3 region is CASRVAGGRNTEAFF. The CDR3 DNA follows: TGTGCCAGCAGGGTGGCGGGCGGACGGAACACTGAAGCTTTCTTT. The chain uses TRBV2 and TRBJ1-1; no clear D. The germline V and J ends were trimmed by 6 bases and 1 base, with 15 bases remaining between them. Germline V gene lookup returns CDR1 SNHLY and CDR2 FYNNEI. CDR3 length: 15 amino acids.

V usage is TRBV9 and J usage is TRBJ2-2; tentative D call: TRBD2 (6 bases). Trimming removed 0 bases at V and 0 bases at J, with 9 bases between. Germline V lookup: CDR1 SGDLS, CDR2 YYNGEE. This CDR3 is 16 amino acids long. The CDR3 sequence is CASSVARGSNTGELFF. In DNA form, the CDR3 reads TGTGCCAGCAGCGTAGCGCGGGGCTCGAACACCGGGGAGCTGTTTTTT.

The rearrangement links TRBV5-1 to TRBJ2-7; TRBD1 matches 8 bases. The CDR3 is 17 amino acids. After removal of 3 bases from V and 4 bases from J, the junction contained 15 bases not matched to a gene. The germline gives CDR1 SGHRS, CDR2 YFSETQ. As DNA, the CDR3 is TGCGCCAGCAGCTCCACGGAGACCGGGACAGGAAATTACGAGCAGTACTTC. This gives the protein CASSSTETGTGNYEQYF. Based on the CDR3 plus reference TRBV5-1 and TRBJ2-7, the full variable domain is KAGVTQTPRYLIKTRGQQVTLSCSPISGHRSVSWYQQTPGQGLQFLFEYFSETQRNKGNFPGRFSGRQFSNSRSEMNVSTLELGDSALYLCASSSTETGTGNYEQYFGPGTRLTVT.